The T cell receptor (beta chain) under discussion was sequenced for a study of control samples from healthy donors and cancer patients. Produced via immunoSEQ multiplex PCR; TCRdb's table is partial and in-frame only. The sample yields around 120,000 clones, roughly 92% seen once. Material: blood. This TCR derives from a man aged 25-40 years in good health.

The CDR3 protein is CASTPLPASGYTF. DNA for the CDR3: TGTGCCAGCACTCCGCTCCCGGCCAGTGGCTACACCTTC. The J gene is TRBJ1-2, the V gene TRBV12-3 or TRBV12-4; D gene uncertain. The germline V and J ends were trimmed by 7 bases and 7 bases, with 16 bases remaining between them. The CDR3 runs 13 residues.